This T cell receptor (beta chain) was sequenced in a study of OX40 agonist ivuxolimab in advanced cancers. Deletions cut 3 bases from V and 3 bases from J, with 12 bases between. The germline CDR1 and CDR2 sequences are LNHDA and SQIVND (reference sequence). CDR3 length: 15 residues. Of note for this clone: The antigen is not known.

TCRdb's table, derived via immunoSEQ multiplex PCR, lists solely in-frame clones and lacks some. The profile shows about 63,000 clones, about 90% of them singletons. Study observations and caveats: Part of the nonresponder group also had normalized T-cell clonal expansion that was low. More expanded clones were seen, on average, in CD8+ T cells than in CD4+.

Sequenced material: CD4+ or CD8+ T cells sorted from blood, taken in a trial of the OX40 agonist ivuxolimab. The chain employs TRBV19 and TRBJ2-1; maybe TRBD1 (6 bases). The clonotype originates from an adult with an advanced solid tumor such as melanoma, head and neck, liver or kidney cancer. CDR3 DNA: TGTGCCAGTAGTATTGGGACAACCCACTACAATGAGCAGTTCTTC. This codes for CASSIGTTHYNEQFF.